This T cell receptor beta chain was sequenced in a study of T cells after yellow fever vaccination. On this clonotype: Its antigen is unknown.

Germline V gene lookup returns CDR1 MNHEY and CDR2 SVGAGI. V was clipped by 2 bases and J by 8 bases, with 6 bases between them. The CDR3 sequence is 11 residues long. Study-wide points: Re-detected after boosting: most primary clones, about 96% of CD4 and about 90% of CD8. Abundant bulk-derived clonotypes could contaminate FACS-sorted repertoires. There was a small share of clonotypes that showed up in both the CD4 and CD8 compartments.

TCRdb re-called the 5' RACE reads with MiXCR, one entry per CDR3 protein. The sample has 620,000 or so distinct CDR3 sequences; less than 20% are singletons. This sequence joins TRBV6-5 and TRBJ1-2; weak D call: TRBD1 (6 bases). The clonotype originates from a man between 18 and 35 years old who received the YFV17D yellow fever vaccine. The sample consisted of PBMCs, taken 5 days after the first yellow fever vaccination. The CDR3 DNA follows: TGTGCCAGCAGTTACGGGGGCGGCTACACCTTC. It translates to CASSYGGGYTF.